The clone carrying this TCR beta chain was seen a few times. Its antigen remains unidentified. This specimen belongs to a study of T cells in Graves' hyperthyroidism and ophthalmopathy. Whole-study context: Peripheral blood was obtained at initial diagnosis, preceding any treatment. Study results and caveats: Appearing also in blood were most of the thyroid clonotypes expanded above 0.001.

RNA transcripts gave rise to amplified TCR beta CDR3 regions. The TCR CDR3 was amplified in a first-round RT-PCR using the HTBI primer set. Each CDR3 protein gets one entry after TCRdb re-called the multiplex PCR reads with MiXCR. The table includes almost 500,000 distinct CDR3 sequences, roughly 23% detected once. Pregnant or lactating patients were excluded, as were those with uncontrolled infection or other autoimmune disease. The TCR was taken from a woman between 65 and 79 years old with Graves' ophthalmopathy. Sequencing input: blood.

CDR3 bases: TGTGCCAGCAGTTGGGGACAGGGAAAGCAGTTCTTC. Its protein product is CASSWGQGKQFF. The J gene is TRBJ2-1, the V gene TRBV6-2 or TRBV6-3; 9 bases match TRBD1. From germline, CDR1 is MNHEY and CDR2 SVGEGT. The V segment lost 4 bases and the J segment 11 bases; nucleotides outside the gene matches: 3. CDR3 length: 12 residues.